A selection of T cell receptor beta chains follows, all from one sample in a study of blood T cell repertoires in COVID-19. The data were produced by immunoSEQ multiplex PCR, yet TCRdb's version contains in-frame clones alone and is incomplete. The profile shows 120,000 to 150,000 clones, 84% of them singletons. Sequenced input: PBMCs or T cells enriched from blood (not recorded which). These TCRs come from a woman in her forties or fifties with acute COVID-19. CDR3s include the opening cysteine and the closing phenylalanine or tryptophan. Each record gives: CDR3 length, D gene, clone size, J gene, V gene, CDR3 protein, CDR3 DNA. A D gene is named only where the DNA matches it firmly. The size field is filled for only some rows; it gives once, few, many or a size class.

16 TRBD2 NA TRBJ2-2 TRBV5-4 CASSLGLAGGPGELFF TGTGCCAGCAGCTTGGGCCTAGCGGGAGGGCCCGGGGAGCTGTTTTTT
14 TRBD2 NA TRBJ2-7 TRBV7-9 CASTPGVQRGEQYF TGTGCCAGCACTCCGGGCGTACAGCGGGGCGAGCAGTACTTC
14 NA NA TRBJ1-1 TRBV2 CASIDRSFHTEAFF TGTGCCAGCATTGACCGGAGTTTTCACACTGAAGCTTTCTTT
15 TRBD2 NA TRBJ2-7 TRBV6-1 CASSEGSTGGYEQYF TGTGCCAGCAGTGAAGGCAGCACGGGGGGCTACGAGCAGTACTTC
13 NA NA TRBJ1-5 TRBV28 CASSPPSGEPQHF TGTGCCAGCAGTCCACCCTCGGGAGAGCCCCAGCATTTT
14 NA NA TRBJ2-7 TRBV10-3 CAISESGGSYEQYF TGTGCCATCAGTGAGTCGGGGGGCTCCTACGAGCAGTACTTC
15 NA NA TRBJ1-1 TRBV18 CASSPQGMGDTEAFF TGTGCCAGCTCACCCCAGGGGATGGGGGACACTGAAGCTTTCTTT
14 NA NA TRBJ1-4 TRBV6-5 CASSKFGSNEKLFF TGTGCCAGCAGTAAATTTGGGAGTAATGAAAAACTGTTTTTT
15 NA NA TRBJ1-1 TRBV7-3 CASSQNGGENTEAFF TGTGCCAGCAGCCAAAATGGGGGCGAGAACACTGAAGCTTTCTTT
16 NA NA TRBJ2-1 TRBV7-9 CASSPADGSSYNEQFF TGTGCCAGCAGCCCGGCGGACGGGAGCTCCTACAATGAGCAGTTCTTC
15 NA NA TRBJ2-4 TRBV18 CASSPPTGGSNIQYF TGTGCCAGCTCACCACCGACAGGTGGATCAAACATTCAGTACTTC
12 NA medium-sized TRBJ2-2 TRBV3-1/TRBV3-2 CASSQESGVLFF TGTGCCAGCAGCCAAGAATCGGGGGTCTTGTTTTTT
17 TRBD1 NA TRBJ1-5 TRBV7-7 CASSPRDRGLSNQPQHF TGTGCTAGCAGCCCCCGGGACAGGGGGCTCAGCAATCAGCCCCAGCATTTT
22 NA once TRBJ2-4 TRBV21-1 CASSNRWFASQGVISGKNIQYF TGTGCCAGCAGCAATCGATGGTTTGCCTCCCAGGGTGTGATTAGCGGTAAAAACATTCAGTACTTC
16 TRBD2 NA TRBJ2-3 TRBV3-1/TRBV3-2 CASSHGLAGEIDTQYF TGTGCCAGCAGCCACGGACTAGCGGGAGAGATAGATACGCAGTATTTT
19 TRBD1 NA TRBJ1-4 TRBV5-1 CASSIGTGGLETTNEKLFF TGCGCCAGCAGCATCGGGACAGGGGGCCTCGAAACAACTAATGAAAAACTGTTTTTT
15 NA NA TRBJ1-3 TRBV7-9 CASRPSGESGNTIYF TGTGCCAGCAGGCCGTCGGGGGAGTCAGGAAACACCATATATTTT
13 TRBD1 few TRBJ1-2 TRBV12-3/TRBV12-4 CASSHRTGKGYTF TGTGCCAGCAGCCATCGGACAGGGAAAGGCTACACCTTC
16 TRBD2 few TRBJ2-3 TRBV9 CASSQSGTRGTDTQYF TGTGCCAGCAGCCAGAGCGGGACTAGAGGGACAGATACGCAGTATTTT
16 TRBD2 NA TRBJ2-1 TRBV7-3 CASSPMGASGGKEQFF TGTGCCAGCAGCCCAATGGGAGCTAGCGGGGGGAAAGAGCAGTTCTTC
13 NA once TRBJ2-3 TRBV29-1 CSVLWGDTDTQYF TGCAGCGTGTTATGGGGGGACACAGATACGCAGTATTTT
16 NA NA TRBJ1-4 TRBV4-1 CASSRDGGRVNEKLFF TGCGCCAGCAGCCGCGATGGGGGCAGGGTTAATGAAAAACTGTTTTTT
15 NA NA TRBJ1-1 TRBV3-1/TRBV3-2 CASSNRGGSNTEAFF TGTGCCAGCAGTAATCGTGGCGGTTCGAACACTGAAGCTTTCTTT
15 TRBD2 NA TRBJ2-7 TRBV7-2 CASSRVGGSSIEQYF TGTGCCAGCAGCCGGGTGGGCGGGAGTTCCATCGAGCAGTACTTC
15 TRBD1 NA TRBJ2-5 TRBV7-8 CASSFGGQGRETQYF TGTGCCAGCAGTTTTGGGGGACAGGGTAGAGAGACCCAGTACTTC
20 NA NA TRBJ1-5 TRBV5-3 CARSPGTSRRAVASNQPQHF TGTGCCAGAAGCCCGGGTACGTCCCGTAGGGCGGTAGCGAGCAATCAGCCCCAGCATTTT
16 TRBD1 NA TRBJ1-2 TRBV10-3 CAISVSPGQGAPGYTF TGTGCCATCAGTGTATCGCCGGGACAGGGGGCGCCCGGCTACACCTTC
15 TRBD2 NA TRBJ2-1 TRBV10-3 CAISEQSGSYNEQFF TGTGCCATCAGTGAGCAAAGCGGGAGTTACAATGAGCAGTTCTTC
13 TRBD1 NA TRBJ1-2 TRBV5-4 CASSPPVGTGYTF TGTGCCAGCAGCCCACCTGTCGGGACAGGGTACACCTTC
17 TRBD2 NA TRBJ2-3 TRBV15 CATSREQTSRRTDTQYF TGTGCCACCAGCAGGGAACAGACTAGCAGAAGGACAGATACGCAGTATTTT
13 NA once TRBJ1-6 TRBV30 CAGGANRNSPLHF TGTGCCGGAGGGGCTAACCGGAATTCACCCCTCCACTTT
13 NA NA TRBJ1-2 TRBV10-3 CAISGGTWDGYTF TGTGCCATCAGTGGGGGGACTTGGGATGGCTACACCTTC
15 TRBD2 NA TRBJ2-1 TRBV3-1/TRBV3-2 CASSQDSGSYNEQFF TGTGCCAGCAGCCAAGATAGCGGGAGCTACAATGAGCAGTTCTTC
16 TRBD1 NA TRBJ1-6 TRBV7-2 CASSFGQGGLNSPLHF TGTGCCAGCAGCTTCGGACAGGGGGGTTTGAATTCACCCCTCCACTTT
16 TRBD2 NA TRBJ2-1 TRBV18 CASSPLGTSFYNEQFF TGTGCCAGCTCACCATTAGGGACTAGCTTTTACAATGAGCAGTTCTTC
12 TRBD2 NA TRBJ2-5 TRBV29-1 CSAAGGRETQYF TGCAGCGCCGCGGGGGGGAGAGAGACCCAGTACTTC
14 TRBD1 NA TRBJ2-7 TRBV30 CAWGYGQGAYEQYF TGTGCCTGGGGCTACGGACAGGGGGCCTACGAGCAGTACTTC
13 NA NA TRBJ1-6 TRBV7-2 CASSSRQDSPLHF TGTGCCAGCAGTTCTCGACAGGACTCACCCCTCCACTTT
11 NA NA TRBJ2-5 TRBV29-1 CSGQERETQYF TGCAGCGGGCAGGAAAGAGAGACCCAGTACTTC
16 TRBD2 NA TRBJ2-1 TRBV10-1 CASSDFSGSGNNEQFF TGCGCCAGCAGTGATTTTAGCGGGAGCGGTAACAATGAGCAGTTCTTC
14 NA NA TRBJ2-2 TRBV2 CASLSTTNTGELFF TGTGCCAGCCTCTCGACAACTAACACCGGGGAGCTGTTTTTT
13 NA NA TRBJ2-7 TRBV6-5 CASSPGQNYEQYF TGTGCCAGCAGTCCCGGACAGAACTACGAGCAGTACTTC
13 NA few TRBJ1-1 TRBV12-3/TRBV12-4 CASSFLGEAEAFF TGTGCCAGCAGTTTTCTGGGGGAGGCTGAAGCTTTCTTT
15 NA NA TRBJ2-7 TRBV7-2 CASSLMSSAPYEQYF TGTGCCAGCAGCTTAATGTCTAGCGCACCCTACGAGCAGTACTTC
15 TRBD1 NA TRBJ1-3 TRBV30 CAWKTGGLSGNTIYF TGTGCCTGGAAGACAGGGGGTCTCTCTGGAAACACCATATATTTT
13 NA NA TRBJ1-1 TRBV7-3 CASSSRRNTEAFF TGTGCCAGCAGCTCCCGCAGAAACACTGAAGCTTTCTTT